The present T cell receptor (beta chain) was sequenced within a study of CD8+CD57+ T cells in acquired aplastic anemia. About the research overall: Recorded DNA amounts for sorted CD4+ and CD8+ cells had an average of 3.2 ug.

The template for TCR beta VDJ and CDR3 sequence profiling was genomic DNA. TCRdb processed the reads anew with MiXCR; each CDR3 protein has one entry. This sample has around 290,000 distinct CDR3 sequences, with about three fifths found just once. This clonotype was recorded at least ten times. Its cognate antigen is unknown. Those patients picked for sequencing had displayed CD8+CD57+ cell expansion on flow cytometry. The diagnosis in all patients was severe acquired aplastic anemia. Findings and limits, study-wide: Patients and controls shared around 30 CD8+ CDR3 sequences. Patients showed no significant difference from controls in CD8+ Simpson's diversity.

Germline CDR1 is KGHSH and CDR2 is LQKENI. The CDR3 has 14 amino acids. V was clipped by 2 bases and J by 3 bases, with 10 bases between them. Sequenced material: sorted CD4+, CD8+, or CD8+CD57+ T cells (not recorded which) from PBMCs. The clonotype originates from a human donor with aplastic anemia. The chain employs TRBV18 and TRBJ1-1; no definite D call. DNA for the CDR3: TGTGCCAGCTCACCAAATTTTTTGGACACTGAAGCTTTCTTT. Translating it yields CASSPNFLDTEAFF. The full variable domain, rest sourced from reference TRBV18 and TRBJ1-1, is NAGVMQNPRHLVRRRGQEARLRCSPMKGHSHVYWYRQLPEEGLKFMVYLQKENIIDESGMPKERFSAEFPKEGPSILRIQQVVRGDSAAYFCASSPNFLDTEAFFGQGTRLTVV.